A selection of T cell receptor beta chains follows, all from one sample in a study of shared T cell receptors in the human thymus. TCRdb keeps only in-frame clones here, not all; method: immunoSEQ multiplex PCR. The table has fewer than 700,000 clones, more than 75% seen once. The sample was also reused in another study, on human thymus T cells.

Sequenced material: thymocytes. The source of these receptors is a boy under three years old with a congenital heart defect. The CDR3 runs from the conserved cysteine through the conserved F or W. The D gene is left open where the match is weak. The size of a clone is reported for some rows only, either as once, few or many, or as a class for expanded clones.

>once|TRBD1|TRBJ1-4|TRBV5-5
CASSWTGQGPSTNEKLFF
TGTGCCAGCAGCTGGACGGGACAGGGACCTTCAACTAATGAAAAACTGTTTTTT
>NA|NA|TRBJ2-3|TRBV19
CASCGNLADTQYF
TGTGCCAGCTGCGGGAATTTAGCAGATACGCAGTATTTT
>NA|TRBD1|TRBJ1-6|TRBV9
CASSATGASSYNSPLHF
TGTGCCAGCAGTGCTACAGGGGCCAGCTCCTATAATTCACCCCTCCACTTT
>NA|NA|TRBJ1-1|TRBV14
CASSPTEKEDTEAFF
TGTGCCAGCAGCCCGACGGAGAAAGAGGACACTGAAGCTTTCTTT
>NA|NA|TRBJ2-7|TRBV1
CTSTLITRNELTYEQYF
TGCACCAGCACCCTTATTACTAGAAACGAACTAACCTACGAGCAGTACTTC
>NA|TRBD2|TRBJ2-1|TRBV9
CASSQSGRESDEQFF
TGTGCCAGCAGCCAAAGCGGGAGGGAGTCTGATGAGCAGTTCTTC
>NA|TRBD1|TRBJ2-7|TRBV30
CAWCGQGAYEQYF
TGTGCCTGGTGCGGACAGGGGGCCTACGAGCAGTACTTC
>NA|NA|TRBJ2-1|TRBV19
CASSIRTTNEQFF
TGTGCCAGTAGTATTAGGACTACCAATGAGCAGTTCTTC
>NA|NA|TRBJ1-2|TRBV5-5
CASSPRWTANYGYTF
TGTGCCAGCAGCCCCCGGTGGACAGCCAACTATGGCTACACCTTC
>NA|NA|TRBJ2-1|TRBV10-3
CAISETRSSYNEQFF
TGTGCCATCAGTGAGACTAGGAGCTCCTACAATGAGCAGTTCTTC
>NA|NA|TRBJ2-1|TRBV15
CATSLRQDRNEQFF
TGTGCCACCAGCTTACGACAGGATCGTAATGAGCAGTTCTTC
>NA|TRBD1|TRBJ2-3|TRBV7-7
CASSPGQPSTDTQYF
TGTGCTAGCAGCCCGGGACAGCCCAGCACAGATACGCAGTATTTT
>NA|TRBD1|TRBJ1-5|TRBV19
CASRTGGNQPQHF
TGTGCCAGTCGTACAGGGGGCAATCAGCCCCAGCATTTT
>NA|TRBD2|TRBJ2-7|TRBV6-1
CASSHGLAGSYEQYF
TGTGCCAGCAGTCATGGACTAGCGGGATCCTACGAGCAGTACTTC
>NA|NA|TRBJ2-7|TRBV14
CASSQDLGGTDGEQYF
TGTGCCAGCAGCCAAGATCTAGGTGGGACTGACGGGGAGCAGTACTTC
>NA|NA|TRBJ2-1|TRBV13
CASSVGTPEIAVSYNEQFF
TGTGCCAGCAGCGTGGGGACCCCCGAAATAGCGGTCTCCTACAATGAGCAGTTCTTC
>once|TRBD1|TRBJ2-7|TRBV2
CASSEAPGTGSYEQYF
TGTGCCAGCAGTGAAGCCCCCGGGACAGGGTCCTACGAGCAGTACTTC
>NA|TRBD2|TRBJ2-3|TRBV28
CASQAGGSTDTQYF
TGTGCCAGCCAAGCGGGAGGGAGCACAGATACGCAGTATTTT
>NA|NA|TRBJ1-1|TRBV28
CASSPVRVNTEAFF
TGTGCCAGCAGTCCCGTGAGAGTGAACACTGAAGCTTTCTTT
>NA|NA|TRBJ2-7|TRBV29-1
CSVEEGQGGYEQYF
TGCAGCGTTGAAGAAGGGCAGGGTGGCTACGAGCAGTACTTC
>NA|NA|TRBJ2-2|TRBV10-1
CASSEGDISTGELFF
TGCGCCAGCAGTGAGGGGGACATATCAACCGGGGAGCTGTTTTTT
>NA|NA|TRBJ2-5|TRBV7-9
CASSSGGGVLQETQYF
TGTGCCAGCAGCTCGGGGGGCGGGGTCCTCCAAGAGACCCAGTACTTC
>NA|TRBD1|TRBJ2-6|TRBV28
CASSHGQGARGANVLTF
TGTGCCAGCAGCCACGGACAGGGGGCGCGGGGGGCCAACGTCCTGACTTTC
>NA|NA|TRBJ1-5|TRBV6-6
CASTPVASRNQPQHF
TGTGCCAGCACCCCGGTCGCTTCGAGGAATCAGCCCCAGCATTTT
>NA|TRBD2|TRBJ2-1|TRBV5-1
CASSPGGTSVFF
TGCGCCAGCAGCCCCGGGGGGACTAGCGTATTCTTC
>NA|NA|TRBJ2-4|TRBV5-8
CASTPGNIQYF
TGTGCCAGCACCCCTGGCAACATTCAGTACTTC